This TCR beta chain is from a study of identical twins. V gave up 5 bases and J gave up 4 bases, with 20 bases separating them. The CDR3 covers 15 residues. The germline CDR1 and CDR2 sequences are DFQATT and SNEGSKA (reference sequence). Template switching (which added a universal primer site) was used, and cDNA carried unique molecular identifiers. Via MiXCR, TCRdb re-called the 5' RACE reads, giving one row per CDR3 protein. The table lists 1.5 million or so distinct CDR3 sequences, 25% to 35% of them singletons, with about 0.25% in the top ten. On this clonotype: Its antigen remains unknown.

Study-level points and caveats: Within cord blood, abundant beta clonotypes carried fewer insertions, but memory repertoires showed no such trend. Conclusions were based on cross-sectional statistical analysis, without following the same donors.

The V gene is TRBV20-1, the J gene TRBJ1-2; unclear D gene. This TCR was recovered from a newborn girl in good health. Specimen: cord blood. As DNA, the CDR3 is TGCAGTGCTCGGTCTCCCGGGGTGTTCGTCTATGGCTACACCTTC. Its translation is CSARSPGVFVYGYTF.